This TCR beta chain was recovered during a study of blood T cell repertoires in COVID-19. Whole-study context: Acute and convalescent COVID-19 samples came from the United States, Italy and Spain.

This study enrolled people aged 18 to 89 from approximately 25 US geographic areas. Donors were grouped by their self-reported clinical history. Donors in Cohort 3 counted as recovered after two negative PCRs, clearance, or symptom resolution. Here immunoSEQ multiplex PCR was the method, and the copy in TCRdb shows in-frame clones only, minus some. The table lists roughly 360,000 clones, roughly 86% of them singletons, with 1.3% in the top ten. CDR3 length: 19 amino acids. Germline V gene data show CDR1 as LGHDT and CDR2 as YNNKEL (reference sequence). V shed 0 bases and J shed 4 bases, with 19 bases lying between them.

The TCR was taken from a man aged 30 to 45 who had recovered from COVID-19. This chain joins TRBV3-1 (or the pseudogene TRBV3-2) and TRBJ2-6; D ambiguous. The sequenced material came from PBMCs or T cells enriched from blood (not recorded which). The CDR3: CASSQDPRVRWPGANVLTF. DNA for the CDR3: TGTGCCAGCAGCCAAGATCCCCGGGTAAGGTGGCCCGGGGCCAACGTCCTGACTTTC.